Detailed here is one T cell receptor beta chain. The antigen is not known. This sample is part of a study of type 1 regulatory T cells. Study as a whole: This in vitro CD4 product, T-allo10, is enriched for Tr1 cells and alloantigen-specific.

Each CDR3 protein gets one entry after TCRdb re-called the reads with MiXCR. The data contain around 65,000 distinct CDR3 sequences, 49% of them seen just once; the ten biggest clones take up more than 2%. General study findings and limits: Compared with non-Tr1 cells, Tr1 cells showed a narrower TCR repertoire.

This CDR3 is 15 amino acids long. Germline loops: CDR1 SGHRS, CDR2 YFSETQ. Trimming shortened V by 4 bases and J by 2 bases, and 12 bases separated the two germline ends. Sequenced input: cultured non-Tr1 T cells, either the whole culture or a sorted T cell fraction (not recorded which). This sequence was found in a human donor in good health. The chain is built from TRBV5-1 and TRBJ1-4; D is possibly TRBD1 (6 bases). The CDR3 coding sequence is TGCGCCAGCAGCCCCGAGGACAGCACTAATGAAAAACTGTTTTTT. Residues: CASSPEDSTNEKLFF.